Presented here are 30 T cell receptor beta chains from one specimen sequenced in a study of T cell responses to AZD1222 COVID-19 vaccine. Clones were sequenced by immunoSEQ multiplex PCR, and TCRdb holds only the in-frame ones, with some missing. The sample yields roughly 71,000 clones, 85% seen once. This material consisted of peripheral blood, taken on day 0 of AZD1222 vaccination. The receptors stem from an adult in good health.

V is TRBV5-1 and J is TRBJ2-3; D unresolved. Germline V gene lookup returns CDR1 SGHRS and CDR2 YFSETQ. The V end was cut by 2 bases, the J end by 1 base, with 8 bases between. The CDR3 sequence is 14 residues long. Written as DNA, the CDR3 is TGCGCCAGCAGCTTTGGGAAAGGCACAGATACGCAGTATTTT. This codes for CASSFGKGTDTQYF.

The chain joins TRBV6-5 to TRBJ1-2; 7 positions agree with TRBD1. Unmatched junction bases numbered 2, after V lost 0 bases and J lost 4 bases. The germline V gene has CDR1 MNHEY and CDR2 SVGAGI. This CDR3 spans 14 amino acids. CDR3 loop: CASSYSYRGYGYTF. The CDR3 DNA reads TGTGCCAGCAGTTACTCCTACAGGGGCTATGGCTACACCTTC.

The chain has TRBV6-6 and TRBJ1-2; a weak D match, TRBD1 (6 bases). Trimming pared 6 bases from V and 7 bases from J, leaving 21 bases between. Germline V gives CDR1 MNHNY, CDR2 SVGAGI (reference sequence). CDR3 length: 15 residues. For the CDR3, the DNA is TGTGCCAGCAGAAATCCGGGGGCAGATTGGGGTGGCTACACCTTC. It specifies CASRNPGADWGGYTF.

This clone was counted once. The germline gene is not matched at one end of the junction; a read error may be the cause. The chain combines TRBV7-7 with TRBJ2-2; 7 nucleotides align to TRBD1. Germline V gene lookup returns CDR1 SSHAT and CDR2 FNYEAQ (reference sequence). This CDR3 has 15 residues. For the CDR3, the DNA is TGTGCTAGCAGCTTAGACAGGGCGGGTGCCGGGGAGCTGTTTTTT. Residues: CASSLDRAGAGELFF.

This clone was seen only a few times. The chain recombines TRBV9 with TRBJ2-7; tentative D call: TRBD2 (5 bases). V was pared by 2 bases and J by 0 bases, with 9 bases between. This CDR3 spans 14 amino acids. Germline V gene sequence: CDR1 SGDLS, CDR2 YYNGEE. The CDR3 spells CASSVSAGSYEQYF. CDR3 DNA: TGTGCCAGCAGCGTTTCCGCGGGCTCCTACGAGCAGTACTTC.

The gene calls are TRBV24-1 and TRBJ2-5; no firm D call. Trimming removed 4 bases from V and 0 bases from J, with 5 bases in between. Germline assignment: CDR1 KGHDR and CDR2 SFDVKD. The CDR3 extends over 13 amino acids. The CDR3 region has the DNA TGTGCCACCAGTGAAACAGACCAAGAGACCCAGTACTTC. This codes for CATSETDQETQYF.

The chain uses TRBV29-1 and TRBJ1-2; D is unclear. V was cut by 4 bases and J by 0 bases, with 9 bases left in between. This CDR3 spans 13 amino acids. The germline CDR1 and CDR2 sequences are SQVTM and ANQGSEA. In DNA form, the CDR3 reads TGCAGCGTTGGAGGTGTCCCTAACTATGGCTACACCTTC. Translating gives CSVGGVPNYGYTF.

The V and J genes are TRBV19 and TRBJ2-3, with TRBD2 identical over 7 bases. The J segment lost 1 base and the V segment lost 10 bases, leaving 8 bases of the junction unmatched. This CDR3 spans 14 amino acids. The germline V gene has CDR1 LNHDA and CDR2 SQIVND (reference sequence). CDR3 loop: CAIGGTGGTDTQYF. In DNA form, the CDR3 reads TGTGCCATCGGGGGGACGGGTGGCACAGATACGCAGTATTTT.

V is TRBV4-1 and J is TRBJ1-1; 9 bases map to TRBD1. This CDR3 has 20 residues. Germline-derived CDR1 and CDR2 are MGHRA and YSYEKL. Germline trimming cut 0 bases from V and 0 bases from J; bases unmatched to any gene: 14. This chain's CDR3 is CASSQETGQGLLNLNTEAFF. CDR3 nucleotides: TGCGCCAGCAGCCAAGAAACGGGACAGGGTCTTTTAAATTTGAACACTGAAGCTTTCTTT.

The chain couples TRBV20-1 to TRBJ2-7, with D uncertain. Per the germline V gene, CDR1 is DFQATT and CDR2 is SNEGSKA (reference sequence). The CDR3 length is 11 residues. Between the trimmed V and J ends, which lost 1 base and 3 bases, there was a span of 4 bases. CDR3: CSARANYEQYF. The CDR3 DNA reads TGCAGTGCTAGAGCAAACTACGAGCAGTACTTC.

CDR3 sequence: CASSVGPDNSPLHF. DNA for the CDR3: TGTGCCAGCAGCGTGGGTCCCGATAATTCACCCCTCCACTTT. The rearrangement links TRBV9 to TRBJ1-6; unclear D gene. The germline V gene has CDR1 SGDLS and CDR2 YYNGEE. The CDR3 runs 14 residues. Deletions cut 2 bases from V and 5 bases from J, with 8 bases between.

The rearrangement joins TRBV12-5 to TRBJ2-5, with 9 bases matching TRBD2. J lost 4 bases, V lost 6 bases, and 3 bases had no gene match. The CDR3 is 13 amino acids. Germline loops: CDR1 LGHNT, CDR2 FRNRAP. The chain's CDR3 is CASGSSGVETQYF. The CDR3 region has the DNA TGTGCTAGTGGCTCTAGCGGGGTAGAGACCCAGTACTTC.

This clone has just one count. The chain has TRBV19 and TRBJ1-3, with unresolved D. This CDR3 contains 14 residues. Germline CDR1 and CDR2: LNHDA and SQIVND (reference sequence). V was shortened by 7 bases and J by 0 bases, with 10 bases between the two germline ends. The CDR3 DNA sequence: TGTGCCAGTACCCTACAAGACTCTGGAAACACCATATATTTT. Its translation is CASTLQDSGNTIYF.

The V call is TRBV10-3, the J call TRBJ2-3; 7 nucleotides agree with TRBD2. Germline CDR1 and CDR2: ENHRY and SYGVKD. V gave up 7 bases and J gave up 0 bases; unmatched junction bases: 7. The CDR3 is made up of 15 amino acids. The CDR3, as DNA: TGTGCCATCAAAGGGAGCGGGGCTAGCACAGATACGCAGTATTTT. This sequence encodes CAIKGSGASTDTQYF.

The V call is TRBV9, the J call TRBJ2-7; TRBD2 matches 9 bases. The CDR3 sequence is 20 residues long. Germline lookup yields CDR1 SGDLS and CDR2 YYNGEE. The V gene end was trimmed by 0 bases and the J gene end by 0 bases; junction bases not matched to a gene: 16. The CDR3 sequence: CASSVATGAGGSITSYEQYF. CDR3 coding DNA: TGTGCCAGCAGCGTAGCGACGGGAGCGGGAGGTTCAATAACCTCCTACGAGCAGTACTTC.

J is TRBJ2-6 and V is TRBV27; no definite D call. CDR3 length equals 17 residues. Germline V gives CDR1 MNHEY, CDR2 SMNVEV (reference sequence). Deletions cut 0 bases from V and 2 bases from J, with 11 bases between. Here the CDR3 reads CASSLSLGRTGANVLTF. CDR3 in DNA: TGTGCCAGCAGTTTATCTTTAGGCAGGACTGGGGCCAACGTCCTGACTTTC.

This chain uses TRBV5-1 with TRBJ2-1; 12 nucleotides agree with TRBD2. This CDR3 has 19 amino acids. Unmatched junction bases numbered 13, after V lost 2 bases and J lost 4 bases. Germline-derived CDR1 and CDR2 are SGHRS and YFSETQ. The CDR3 reads CASSFGLAGSNLLYNEQFF. The CDR3 nucleotides read TGCGCCAGCAGCTTCGGACTAGCGGGGAGTAACCTCCTTTACAATGAGCAGTTCTTC.

V gene TRBV18 combines with J gene TRBJ1-2; no reliable D call. The V and J ends lost 6 bases and 7 bases respectively, with 18 bases between them. Germline CDR1 KGHSH, CDR2 LQKENI. This CDR3 has 14 residues. The CDR3 DNA reads as TGTGCCAGCTCCCTCGGCGATCGAGGAGGTGGCTACACCTTC. Translating gives CASSLGDRGGGYTF.

This sequence joins TRBV15 and TRBJ2-6; no clear D. CDR3 size: 16 residues. Germline V lookup: CDR1 LNHNV, CDR2 YYDKDF (reference sequence). The germline V and J ends were trimmed by 2 bases and 0 bases, with 8 bases remaining between them. CDR3 loop: CATSRHQSSGANVLTF. The DNA of the CDR3 is TGTGCCACCAGCAGACACCAGAGCTCTGGGGCCAACGTCCTGACTTTC.

This rearrangement joins TRBV6-6 to TRBJ1-4, with 9 nucleotides matching TRBD1. The CDR3 consists of 15 residues. Germline values: CDR1 MNHNY, CDR2 SVGAGI (reference sequence). J lost 8 bases, V lost 5 bases, and 9 bases had no gene match. The CDR3 loop is CASSLRQGVREKLFF. The CDR3 coding sequence is TGTGCCAGCAGTCTCCGACAGGGGGTCAGAGAAAAACTGTTTTTT.

The genes are TRBV5-3 and TRBJ2-5; possible D gene TRBD2, 5 bases. TRBV5-3 counts as an open reading frame of uncertain function. Trimming left V 4 bases short and J 3 bases short, with 13 bases between. This CDR3 is 14 amino acids long. DNA for the CDR3: TGTGCCAGAAGCCTGGGAGATCCAGAAGAGACCCAGTACTTC. Protein sequence: CARSLGDPEETQYF.

The rearrangement joins TRBV9 to TRBJ1-2; 9 nucleotides agree with TRBD1. The CDR3 contains 16 residues. Unmatched junction bases numbered 10, after V lost 5 bases and J lost 2 bases. Germline V lookup: CDR1 SGDLS, CDR2 YYNGEE. CDR3 bases: TGTGCCAGCAGTACCAGCGTGGACAGGGGCAACTATGGCTACACCTTC. This sequence encodes CASSTSVDRGNYGYTF.

At least ten counts were recorded for this clone. This sequence joins TRBV27 and TRBJ1-2; tentatively, D is TRBD1 (5 bases). V shed 0 bases and J shed 4 bases, with 12 bases lying between them. CDR1 is MNHEY, CDR2 SMNVEV, per germline (reference sequence). This CDR3 spans 15 amino acids. The CDR3 DNA follows: TGTGCCAGCAGTTTATCCCCCCCGGGACTCTATGGCTACACCTTC. It yields the protein CASSLSPPGLYGYTF.

This clone has a single count. The gene calls are TRBV7-2 and TRBJ1-4; maybe TRBD1 (5 bases). The CDR3 length is 16 residues. The germline gives CDR1 SGHTA, CDR2 FQGNSA. V was clipped by 5 bases and J by 0 bases, with 13 bases between them. This CDR3 reads CASSRGLIATNEKLFF. The CDR3 DNA reads TGTGCCAGCAGCCGGGGACTGATTGCAACTAATGAAAAACTGTTTTTT.

CDR3 coding DNA: TGTGCCAGCAGCTTCGGGACAGGGAGGTATGGCGGAGGGGCTTTCTTT. It specifies CASSFGTGRYGGGAFF. The chain couples TRBV5-8 to TRBJ1-1; 9 bases map to TRBD1. The CDR3 contains 16 residues. Trimming at V came to 2 bases and at J to 11 bases, leaving 16 bases not matched to a gene. Germline CDR1 is SGHTS and CDR2 is YDEGEE.

The V gene is TRBV19, the J gene TRBJ1-3; no definite D call. V gave up 7 bases and J gave up 4 bases, with 14 bases separating them. CDR3 length: 14 residues. Germline V gene data show CDR1 as LNHDA and CDR2 as SQIVND (reference sequence). The CDR3 is CASNPLTSGNTIYF. For the CDR3, the DNA is TGTGCCAGTAATCCACTTACGTCGGGAAACACCATATATTTT.

V and J are TRBV19 and TRBJ2-1, with D uncertain. Germline CDR1 LNHDA, CDR2 SQIVND (reference sequence). The CDR3 loop spans 13 amino acids. V lost 4 bases and J 0 bases, leaving 4 bases between the germline ends. CDR3 protein: CASSTPSYNEQFF. CDR3 in DNA: TGTGCCAGTAGTACCCCCTCCTACAATGAGCAGTTCTTC.

In this sample, this clone turned up a few times. The chain links TRBV5-6 to TRBJ2-7, with 7 bases lining up with TRBD2. Germline lookup yields CDR1 SGHDT and CDR2 YYEEEE. The V and J ends lost 4 bases and 4 bases, in that order; junction bases with no gene match: 8. CDR3 length: 14 amino acids. In DNA, the CDR3 is TGTGCCAGCAGCCCAGCTCAGCGGGGTTACGAGCAGTACTTC. Translating gives CASSPAQRGYEQYF.

The chain combines TRBV4-1 with TRBJ1-6; 7 bases match TRBD1. The CDR3 sequence is 17 residues long. The junction had 6 bases not matched to a gene; V was cut back by 0 bases and J by 4 bases. The V gene's germline CDR1 is MGHRA and CDR2 YSYEKL. The CDR3 DNA reads TGCGCCAGCAGCCAAGATGGGGACAGCCATTATAATTCACCCCTCCACTTT. It codes for CASSQDGDSHYNSPLHF.

The V call is TRBV11-3, the J call TRBJ1-2; D is ambiguous. The CDR3 covers 12 residues. Trimming took off 4 bases at V and 6 bases at J, with 9 bases between the two ends. The germline V gene encodes CDR1 SGHNT and CDR2 YENEEA. The CDR3 sequence is CASSSRKDGYTF. CDR3 bases: TGTGCCAGCAGCTCCCGAAAGGATGGCTACACCTTC. Based on the CDR3 plus reference TRBV11-3 and TRBJ1-2, the full variable domain is EAGVVQSPRYKIIEKKQPVAFWCNPISGHNTLYWYLQNLGQGPELLIRYENEEAVDDSQLPKDRFSAERLKGVDSTLKIQPAELGDSAVYLCASSSRKDGYTFGSGTRLTVV.